One and the same sample provided the 25 T cell receptor beta chains below, sequenced in a study of blood T cell repertoires in COVID-19. Sequencing used immunoSEQ multiplex PCR; TCRdb keeps in-frame clones, though not all of them. The sample shows about 95,000 clones, 65% to 85% of them seen only once. What was sequenced was peripheral blood. The receptors derive from an elderly man with active or convalescent COVID-19.

This clone was seen a single time. This chain joins TRBV7-3 and TRBJ2-6; TRBD1 might be the D (5 bases). Trimming took 5 bases from V and 2 from J, leaving 19 bases between them. The CDR3 length is 18 residues. The germline gives CDR1 SGHTA, CDR2 FQGTGA. The CDR3 coding sequence is TGTGCCAGCAGCCCACAGGCAGGGTGGATACCTGGGGCCAACGTCCTGACTTTC. It is translated as CASSPQAGWIPGANVLTF.

This chain joins TRBV15 and TRBJ2-7; 10 bases align to TRBD1. This CDR3 has 15 amino acids. Germline V gene data show CDR1 as LNHNV and CDR2 as YYDKDF (reference sequence). After removal of 4 bases from V and 5 bases from J, the junction contained 8 bases not matched to a gene. The CDR3 DNA reads TGTGCCACCAGCACCCGGGGGACAGGGGTGAACGAGCAGTACTTC. Protein product: CATSTRGTGVNEQYF.

The chain has TRBV7-4 and TRBJ1-3, with D possibly matching TRBD1 (6 bases). The CDR3 runs to 17 residues. V was trimmed by 5 bases and J by 0 bases, leaving 17 bases between them. Germline V lookup: CDR1 SGHVT, CDR2 SQSDAQ. In nucleotides, the CDR3 is TGTGCCAGCAGCGCGCCGGGGCAGGGGAGCTCTGGAAACACCATATATTTT. Protein sequence: CASSAPGQGSSGNTIYF. The full variable domain, rest sourced from reference TRBV7-4 and TRBJ1-3, is GAGVSQSPRYKVAKRGRDVALRCDSISGHVTLYWYRQTLGQGSEVLTYSQSDAQRDKSGRPSGRFSAERPERSVSTLKIQRTEQGDSAVYLCASSAPGQGSSGNTIYFGEGSWLTVV.

The chain links TRBV10-3 to TRBJ1-2, with 7 bases fitting TRBD1. After removal of 8 bases from V and 3 bases from J, the junction contained 3 bases not matched to a gene. This CDR3 region has 12 residues. Per germline, CDR1 ENHRY and CDR2 SYGVKD. The CDR3 protein is CAIHRGDYGYTF. The CDR3 DNA reads as TGTGCCATCCACAGGGGCGACTATGGCTACACCTTC.

The chain is built from TRBV19 and TRBJ1-1; D might be TRBD1 (6 bases). Trimming stripped 9 bases from V and 0 bases from J, with 20 bases between. The CDR3 totals 16 residues. The germline V gene encodes CDR1 LNHDA and CDR2 SQIVND (reference sequence). The CDR3 here is CASVSGARTMNTEAFF. CDR3 in DNA: TGTGCCAGCGTATCAGGGGCTCGCACGATGAACACTGAAGCTTTCTTT.

There are many counts of this clone. V and J are TRBV19 and TRBJ1-6; D not certain. The CDR3 sequence is 13 residues long. The V gene lost 5 bases and the J gene lost 9 bases, with 11 bases spanning the gap. The V gene's germline CDR1 is LNHDA and CDR2 SQIVND (reference sequence). CDR3 in amino acids: CASSVKSSSPLHF. The DNA of the CDR3 is TGTGCCAGTAGTGTCAAGTCTAGTTCACCCCTCCACTTT.

J is TRBJ1-5 and V is TRBV5-6; weak D call: TRBD1 (5 bases). Germline lookup yields CDR1 SGHDT and CDR2 YYEEEE. The CDR3 extends over 17 amino acids. V was pared by 4 bases and J by 0 bases, with 17 bases between. CDR3 DNA: TGTGCCAGCAGCGCCCGAAGGGGAGGATATAGCAATCAGCCCCAGCATTTT. This codes for CASSARRGGYSNQPQHF.

The rearrangement uses TRBV30 and TRBJ2-7, with 7 bases identical to TRBD1. J gave up 0 bases and V 4 bases, and 6 bases lay outside the gene matches. Germline-derived CDR1 and CDR2 are GTSNPN and SVGIG (reference sequence). This CDR3 is built from 14 residues. This chain's CDR3 is CAWKGQMSSYEQYF. The CDR3, as DNA: TGTGCCTGGAAGGGACAGATGAGCTCCTACGAGCAGTACTTC.

V usage is TRBV6-6 and J usage is TRBJ1-4; D gene uncertain. CDR3 length equals 15 residues. Germline loops: CDR1 MNHNY, CDR2 SVGAGI (reference sequence). The V and J ends lost 3 bases and 4 bases respectively, with 12 bases between them. The chain's CDR3 is CASSYVAGDNEKLFF. The CDR3 nucleotides are TGTGCCAGCAGTTATGTTGCCGGTGATAATGAAAAACTGTTTTTT.

V is TRBV14 and J is TRBJ1-1; D uncertain. V lost 2 bases and J 0 bases, leaving 4 bases between the germline ends. This CDR3 has 13 residues. Per germline, CDR1 SGHDN and CDR2 FVKESK. The CDR3 spells CASSQIVNTEAFF. The CDR3 bases are TGTGCCAGCAGCCAAATAGTGAACACTGAAGCTTTCTTT. Looking up the rest from reference TRBV14 and TRBJ1-1 gives the full variable domain: EAGVTQFPSHSVIEKGQTVTLRCDPISGHDNLYWYRRVMGKEIKFLLHFVKESKQDESGMPNNRFLAERTGGTYSTLKVQPAELEDSGVYFCASSQIVNTEAFFGQGTRLTVV.

The genes are TRBV19 and TRBJ1-5; TRBD1 aligns across 10 bases. Trimming took 6 bases from V and 2 from J; bases not matched to a gene: 7. Germline V gives CDR1 LNHDA, CDR2 SQIVND (reference sequence). This CDR3 region has 16 residues. The CDR3 is CASSSSGTGGNQPQHF. DNA for the CDR3: TGTGCCAGTAGCAGTTCCGGGACAGGGGGCAATCAGCCCCAGCATTTT.

The chain is built from TRBV3-1 (or the pseudogene TRBV3-2) and TRBJ1-3; D is ambiguous. V gave up 1 base and J gave up 4 bases, with 11 bases separating them. The CDR3 length is 15 residues. Germline-derived CDR1 and CDR2 are LGHDT and YNNKEL (reference sequence). The CDR3 loop reads CASSQVSRKGNTIYF. The DNA for the CDR3 is TGTGCCAGCAGCCAAGTTTCCAGAAAGGGAAACACCATATATTTT.

In DNA form, the CDR3 reads TGTGCCAGTACCATACGCACAGGGCTTGGGGGTGAAGCTTTCTTT. The encoded protein is CASTIRTGLGGEAFF. This chain uses TRBV19 with TRBJ1-1; tentative D call: TRBD1 (6 bases). CDR3 length equals 15 residues. Between the trimmed V and J ends, which lost 7 bases and 7 bases, there was a span of 22 bases. CDR1 LNHDA and CDR2 SQIVND come from the germline V gene (reference sequence).

This chain uses TRBV29-1 with TRBJ1-1, with D perhaps matching TRBD1 (6 bases). Per germline, CDR1 SQVTM and CDR2 ANQGSEA. This CDR3 is built from 12 residues. Trimming removed 7 bases from V and 4 bases from J, with 13 bases in between. The chain's CDR3 is CSGGQKGTEAFF. In DNA form, the CDR3 reads TGCAGCGGTGGACAGAAGGGCACTGAAGCTTTCTTT.

CDR3 in amino acids: CASSQRVPMTGNSNTEAFF. CDR3 DNA: TGTGCCAGCAGCCAAAGGGTCCCGATGACAGGGAACTCGAACACTGAAGCTTTCTTT. The chain joins TRBV3-1 (or the pseudogene TRBV3-2) to TRBJ1-1, with TRBD1 matching 7 bases. Germline CDR1 LGHDT, CDR2 YNNKEL (reference sequence). V was clipped by 2 bases and J by 1 base; unmatched bases: 16. There are 19 residues in the CDR3.

This chain uses TRBV7-3 with TRBJ2-1, with TRBD2 matching over 8 bases. This CDR3 contains 14 residues. Germline lookup yields CDR1 SGHTA and CDR2 FQGTGA. V was pared by 1 base and J by 7 bases, with 3 bases of the junction left unmatched. For the CDR3, the DNA is TGTGCCAGCAGCTTAATGCGGGGGGTGAATGAGCAGTTCTTC. Protein product: CASSLMRGVNEQFF. Together with reference TRBV7-3 and TRBJ2-1, the CDR3 gives the full variable domain: GAGVSQTPSNKVTEKGKYVELRCDPISGHTALYWYRQSLGQGPEFLIYFQGTGAADDSGLPNDRFFAVRPEGSVSTLKIQRTERGDSAVYLCASSLMRGVNEQFFGPGTRLTVL.

The chain has TRBV7-6 and TRBJ1-5; 7 bases map to TRBD1. This CDR3 has 15 amino acids. From germline, CDR1 is SGHVS and CDR2 FNYEAQ. V gave up 5 bases and J gave up 5 bases; unmatched junction bases: 9. The CDR3 DNA is TGTGCCAGCAGCGAAGGACAAGGGGGCTATCAGCCCCAGCATTTT. Amino acids: CASSEGQGGYQPQHF.

This chain joins TRBV14 and TRBJ1-2; tentatively, D is TRBD1 (6 bases). The CDR3 is made up of 15 amino acids. Trimming removed 1 base from V and 2 bases from J, with 11 bases in between. Germline V lookup: CDR1 SGHDN, CDR2 FVKESK. The CDR3 sequence: CASSQAADRNYGYTF. The CDR3 DNA reads as TGTGCCAGCAGCCAAGCCGCTGACAGGAACTATGGCTACACCTTC.

A note on this clone: Within the sample, other DNA sequences also encode this same CDR3. J is TRBJ2-5 and V is TRBV4-2, with TRBD2 as a possible D gene (5 bases). Trimming removed 1 base at V and 3 bases at J, with 12 bases between. Germline values: CDR1 LGHNA, CDR2 YNFKEQ. The CDR3 length is 15 residues. The CDR3 reads CASSQGSSGEETQYF. The DNA for the CDR3 is TGTGCCAGCAGCCAAGGTTCGAGCGGTGAAGAGACCCAGTACTTC.

V is TRBV6-5 and J is TRBJ2-7; 9 bases are shared with TRBD1. The CDR3 is 14 amino acids. V shed 5 bases, J shed 3 bases, and the junction held 5 bases outside the gene matches. Germline assignment: CDR1 MNHEY and CDR2 SVGAGI. For the CDR3, the DNA is TGTGCCAGCAGTAAGCCGGGACAGGGCTACGAGCAGTACTTC. Translation gives CASSKPGQGYEQYF.

V gene TRBV4-3 combines with J gene TRBJ2-5; TRBD1 might be the D (6 bases). CDR1 is LGHNA, CDR2 YSLEER, per germline. This CDR3 spans 14 amino acids. V was shortened by 0 bases and J by 7 bases, with 12 bases between the two germline ends. CDR3 coding DNA: TGCGCCAGCAGCCAAGAGGGCCTAGGGGGGACCCAGTACTTC. Residues: CASSQEGLGGTQYF.

V and J are TRBV13 and TRBJ1-1, with TRBD1 identical over 7 bases. Unmatched junction bases numbered 10, after V lost 0 bases and J lost 3 bases. CDR3 size: 17 residues. CDR1 and CDR2 (germline): PRHDT, FYEKMQ (reference sequence). The CDR3 reads CASSLGSPGQRYTEAFF. The CDR3 bases are TGTGCCAGCAGCTTAGGCTCTCCGGGACAGCGATACACTGAAGCTTTCTTT.

The J gene is TRBJ1-5, the V gene TRBV28; D may be TRBD1 (6 bases). Trimming shortened V by 5 bases and J by 4 bases, and 12 bases separated the two germline ends. Germline V CDR1 and CDR2: MDHEN, SYDVKM. The CDR3 has 14 residues. The CDR3 nucleotides read TGTGCCAGCAGTCTGACAGGCCCAAATCAGCCCCAGCATTTT. This encodes CASSLTGPNQPQHF.

The V gene is TRBV5-1, the J gene TRBJ2-5, with 10 bases that match TRBD1. Germline CDR1 SGHRS, CDR2 YFSETQ. The V and J ends lost 3 bases and 4 bases, in that order; junction bases with no gene match: 3. This CDR3 region has 14 residues. The CDR3 DNA reads TGCGCCAGCAGCTCCCGGACAGGGGGAGAGACCCAGTACTTC. Protein: CASSSRTGGETQYF.

The V gene is TRBV5-1, the J gene TRBJ2-5; a weak D match, TRBD2 (6 bases). Germline CDR1 and CDR2: SGHRS and YFSETQ. V was pared by 1 base and J by 1 base, with 11 bases between. The CDR3 has 15 amino acids. As DNA, the CDR3 is TGCGCCAGCAGCTTGACCCTAGCGAGCCAAGAGACCCAGTACTTC. Translating it yields CASSLTLASQETQYF.